This T cell receptor beta chain appears in the sequencing data of a study of blood T cells in healthy people across ages. V was pared by 5 bases and J by 1 base, with 14 bases between. The germline gives CDR1 SGHVT, CDR2 SQSDAQ. This CDR3 region has 15 residues. The use of a sample-barcoded 5' primer and a J-beta primer mix characterized a second PCR of about 7 to 12 cycles. Individual samples furnished no less than 2.5 million CDR3-containing paired-end reads apiece. Each CDR3 protein gets one entry after TCRdb re-called the 5' RACE reads with MiXCR. The sample lists fewer than 600,000 distinct CDR3 sequences; about 27% were seen once. The same data also contributed to another study, on T cells of mothers and their children. That paper adds: Thymic selection molds TCR recombination products alike in related and unrelated pairs.

This chain joins TRBV7-4 and TRBJ2-5, with D possibly matching TRBD1 (5 bases). The source of this sequence is a boy between 2 and 10 years old in good health. Sequencing was done on a sample of blood. This CDR3 reads CASSKIGQGQETQYF. CDR3 sequence (DNA): TGTGCCAGCAGCAAAATCGGGCAGGGCCAAGAGACCCAGTACTTC.